A single sample gave rise to the 4 T cell receptor beta chains below, sequenced in a study of blood T cell repertoires in COVID-19. The assay was immunoSEQ multiplex PCR, and TCRdb's table has in-frame clones only and misses some. This sample has approximately 300,000 clones, with roughly 90% found just once. Sequenced material: peripheral blood. These receptors were obtained from a woman in her thirties with COVID-19, enrolled during active disease.

The chain couples TRBV4-2 to TRBJ1-4; the match to TRBD1 covers 7 bases. CDR1 and CDR2 from the germline V gene are LGHNA and YNFKEQ. CDR3 size: 16 residues. The J segment lost 5 bases and the V segment lost 4 bases, leaving 10 bases of the junction unmatched. The CDR3 is CASSRTGQDSNEKLFF. In nucleotides, the CDR3 is TGTGCCAGCAGCCGGACCGGACAGGACTCAAATGAAAAACTGTTTTTT.

Concerning this clone itself: The sample carries other DNA sequences with the same CDR3. V is TRBV7-9 and J is TRBJ1-5; 8 bases align to TRBD1. CDR1 is SEHNR and CDR2 is FQNEAQ in the germline V gene (reference sequence). This CDR3 has 15 residues. Trimming removed 5 bases from V and 2 bases from J; junction bases left unmatched: 5. The CDR3 nucleotides read TGTGCCAGCAGCCTCGGACAGGGTCGCAATCAGCCCCAGCATTTT. Residues: CASSLGQGRNQPQHF.

This chain joins TRBV28 and TRBJ2-5; no reliable D call. This CDR3 has 14 amino acids. From germline, CDR1 is MDHEN and CDR2 SYDVKM. V was shortened by 10 bases and J by 0 bases, with 15 bases between the two germline ends. The CDR3 reads CATSWAPNQETQYF. Written as DNA, the CDR3 is TGTGCCACCTCTTGGGCCCCGAACCAAGAGACCCAGTACTTC.

The gene calls are TRBV30 and TRBJ1-5; 11 nucleotides match TRBD1. CDR1 GTSNPN and CDR2 SVGIG come from the germline V gene (reference sequence). J gave up 6 bases and V 2 bases, and 6 bases lay outside the gene matches. The CDR3 is 15 residues long. In DNA, the CDR3 is TGTGCCTGGAGTCAAGGGGGGACAGGGGGTCAGCCCCAGCATTTT. This encodes CAWSQGGTGGQPQHF.